This paragraph reports one T cell receptor beta chain. Its antigen is not identified. This entry is derived from a study of cytomegalovirus exposure and HLA in healthy donors. Everyone who donated was a healthy bone marrow donor. Whole-study findings and limits: The dataset shows that most TCR sequences were rare, while some public TCRs occurred in many donors. An analysis that came later showed most CMV-associated TCR beta chains appearing HLA-restricted.

A multiplex PCR was run with 60 Vbeta primers and 13 Jbeta primers. In the authors' workflow: It was a later analysis that counted some 80 million unique TCR beta chains, of which about 10 million were shared. Libraries were prepared by immunoSEQ multiplex PCR; TCRdb keeps only in-frame clonotypes and omits some of them. V and J calls and clone size come straight from that table; D and trimming were deduced from the DNA. The data show 75,000 to 95,000 clones, approximately 63% seen once. The sample taken for sequencing was PBMCs. The sequence came from a woman aged 25 to 39 in good health and CMV-seronegative.

CDR3 residues: CASSLSWGGRFEQYF. CDR3 in DNA: TGTGCCAGCAGTTTATCTTGGGGGGGCAGGTTCGAGCAGTACTTC. This chain joins TRBV28 and TRBJ2-7; maybe TRBD2 (7 bases). Germline V gene sequence: CDR1 MDHEN, CDR2 SYDVKM. The CDR3 contains 15 residues. The V and J ends lost 1 base and 6 bases respectively, with 16 bases between them.